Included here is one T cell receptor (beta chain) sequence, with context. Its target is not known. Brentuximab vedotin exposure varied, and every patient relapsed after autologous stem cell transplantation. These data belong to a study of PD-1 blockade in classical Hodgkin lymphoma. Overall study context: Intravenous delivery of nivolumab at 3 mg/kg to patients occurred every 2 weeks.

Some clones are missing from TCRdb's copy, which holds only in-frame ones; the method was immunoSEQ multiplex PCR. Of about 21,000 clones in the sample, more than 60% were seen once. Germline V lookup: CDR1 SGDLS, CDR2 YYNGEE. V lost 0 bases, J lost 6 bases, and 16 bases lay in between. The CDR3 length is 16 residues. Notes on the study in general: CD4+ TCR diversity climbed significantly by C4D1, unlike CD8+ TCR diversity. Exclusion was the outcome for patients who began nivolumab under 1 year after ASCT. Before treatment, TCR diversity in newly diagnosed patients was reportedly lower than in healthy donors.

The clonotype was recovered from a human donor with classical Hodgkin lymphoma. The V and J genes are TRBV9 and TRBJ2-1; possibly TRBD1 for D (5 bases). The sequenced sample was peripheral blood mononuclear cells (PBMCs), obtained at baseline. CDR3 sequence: CASSVAWQGWANEQFF. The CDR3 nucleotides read TGTGCCAGCAGCGTAGCTTGGCAGGGTTGGGCCAATGAGCAGTTCTTC.